This T cell receptor (beta chain) was profiled in a study of PD-1 blockade in classical Hodgkin lymphoma (TCRdb year 2020). Broadly, across the study: Nivolumab dosing was 3 mg/kg intravenously every 2 weeks, continuing until either disease progression or unacceptable toxicity. A peripheral blood immune signature of response to PD-1 blockade in classical Hodgkin lymphoma was defined using TCR beta sequencing and CyTOF. Overall results and qualifications from the work: Patients starting nivolumab less than 1 year after ASCT had lower diversity and were excluded from later analyses to avoid confounding by immune reconstitution. A significant rise by C4D1 was seen in CD4+ but not CD8+ TCR diversity (p=0.0027 vs p=0.16), with the rise being most apparent in complete responders (p=0.02). Baseline diversity similar to that of newly diagnosed patients was observed in trial patients achieving complete response, whereas significantly lower diversity was observed in partial responders and progressors. Only a single clinical trial cohort was studied, and what caused the repertoire differences, possibly disease activity or prior therapy, remained undefined. Baseline TCR diversity was reported to be lower in newly diagnosed patients than in healthy donors, and even lower in relapsed/refractory patients.

The sample's time point, from its label and the paper: cycle 4 day 1 (C4D1), after five to seven weeks of nivolumab. Every trial patient had relapsed following autologous stem cell transplantation, and prior brentuximab vedotin exposure was what differed among cohorts A, B and C. A total of 56 patients with relapsed/refractory classical Hodgkin lymphoma made up the trial cohort, and each patient's best overall response was complete response, partial response or progressive disease. Trial patients were treated with single-agent nivolumab in the multi-cohort phase II CheckMate 205 trial. An independent review committee assessed best overall response by applying the 2007 International Working Group response criteria. Trial PBMCs were obtained immediately prior to nivolumab initiation (C1D1) and on therapy at cycle 2 day 1 and cycle 4 day 1. Peripheral blood was collected in 8 mL Vacutainer Cell Preparation Tubes, from which PBMCs were isolated by centrifugation and then cryopreserved.

Comment on this clone: What this receptor recognizes is not known. Nothing much larger sits one base from this clone, and base qualities are not available.

Trimming removed 5 bases from V and 5 bases from J, leaving 17 bases between the germline ends. The CDR3 holds 15 amino acids from the cysteine to the phenylalanine. The read is trimmed to its CDR3 DNA, 45 bases read in frame from base 1. Based on the germline V gene, the CDR1 and CDR2 sequences are SGHTS and YDEGEE. Genomic DNA was extracted with the Qiagen DNeasy kit from unsorted PBMCs and from negatively selected CD4+ and CD8+ fractions. TCR beta CDR3 regions were amplified by immunoSEQ multiplex PCR using primers annealing to V and J segments. Amplification bias was minimized using a synthetic immune receptor repertoire, and residual bias was removed computationally after sequencing. On the authors' methods: Custom Python scripts were used to quantify repertoire diversity as the Shannon entropy index. Unsorted, CD4+ and CD8+ repertoires were examined separately, except in combined analyses, for which CD4+ and CD8+ sequences were merged in silico. Clonal expansion was defined as a frequency increase of at least 2-fold after treatment compared with C1D1, and clones undetected at baseline were assigned a pseudocount of 0.5. Clones with 0 or 1 copy at C1D1 were defined as singleton clones, while clones with 2 or more copies were defined as non-singleton clones. Clones expanded in unsorted samples were assigned a CD4+, CD8+ or unknown annotation through matching of protein sequences in sorted samples from the same patient. Diversity changes from C1D1 to C4D1 were tested in paired samples using Wilcoxon tests. Entries here come from immuneACCESS through TCRdb and include only in-frame sequences with V and J called. Some clones fail to appear in such tables; in the studies checked, an unresolved V gene covers under half of the shortfall, and the cause of the remainder is unknown. V and J calls and clone size are given by that table; D and trimming were obtained from the DNA. The sample data list over 85,000 clones, and just over 90% of these were observed just once. Approximately 2.9% of the sample comes from the top ten.

The rearrangement joined TRBV5-8 to TRBJ2-1, and the D gene may be TRBD1, 6 bases matching. Sequencing was performed on peripheral blood mononuclear cells (PBMCs), taken before the fourth cycle of nivolumab. The clonotype comes from a human donor with classical Hodgkin lymphoma. The base sequence is TGTGCCAGCAGTCCGACCGGGACACAGCACAATGAGCAGTTCTTC. Translated, it gives CASSPTGTQHNEQFF.